This is a list of T cell receptor beta chains from one sample in a study of T cell responses to AZD1222 COVID-19 vaccine. The data were produced by immunoSEQ multiplex PCR, yet TCRdb's version contains in-frame clones alone and is incomplete. The profile shows about 110,000 clones, 87% of them singletons. The material sequenced was peripheral blood, taken on day 0 of AZD1222 vaccination. The receptors originated from an adult in good health. CDR3s include the opening cysteine and the closing phenylalanine or tryptophan. The order of the fields is J gene, V gene, D gene, clone size, CDR3 protein, CDR3 DNA. D genes are given only for firm matches. Clone size is shown for a subset of rows, as once, few, many or a class of expanded clone.

TRBJ1-3 | TRBV5-1 | - | few | CASSLDGRAGNTIYF | TGCGCCAGCAGCTTGGATGGCAGGGCTGGAAACACCATATATTTT
TRBJ1-3 | TRBV4-1 | - | - | CASSLMQSSGNTIYF | TGCGCCAGCAGCCTAATGCAGAGCTCTGGAAACACCATATATTTT
TRBJ1-2 | TRBV9 | - | few | CASSAFGADYGYTF | TGTGCCAGCAGCGCCTTCGGGGCTGACTATGGCTACACCTTC
TRBJ1-2 | TRBV11-2 | TRBD1 | - | CASSEGAYGYTF | TGTGCCAGCAGTGAGGGGGCATATGGCTACACCTTC
TRBJ2-2 | TRBV19 | TRBD1 | - | CASSMGTGWGDTGELFF | TGTGCCAGTAGTATGGGGACAGGGTGGGGGGACACCGGGGAGCTGTTTTTT
TRBJ1-2 | TRBV7-8 | - | - | CASSPQGYYGYTF | TGTGCCAGCAGCCCTCAGGGATACTATGGCTACACCTTC
TRBJ2-3 | TRBV6-5 | - | - | CASSISTISTDTQYF | TGTGCCAGCAGTATCTCCACAATCAGCACAGATACGCAGTATTTT
TRBJ2-2 | TRBV7-7 | TRBD1 | - | CASSTGQGVWTGELFF | TGTGCTAGCAGCACGGGACAGGGAGTTTGGACCGGGGAGCTGTTTTTT
TRBJ2-2 | TRBV5-1 | TRBD1 | - | CASSLADRGRATGELFF | TGCGCCAGCAGCTTGGCCGACAGGGGGCGTGCCACCGGGGAGCTGTTTTTT
TRBJ2-3 | TRBV7-9 | TRBD1 | - | CASSLAGTGSDTQYF | TGTGCCAGCAGCTTGGCCGGGACAGGGTCAGATACGCAGTATTTT
TRBJ1-3 | TRBV4-1 | - | few | CASSLGGEGAGNTIYF | TGCGCCAGCAGCCTCGGGGGGGAGGGAGCTGGAAACACCATATATTTT
TRBJ1-2 | TRBV11-2 | - | - | CASSPVTQTYYGYTF | TGTGCCAGCAGCCCGGTGACCCAAACCTACTATGGCTACACCTTC
TRBJ1-1 | TRBV19 | - | - | CASAARVGTEAFF | TGTGCCAGTGCAGCCCGGGTCGGCACTGAAGCTTTCTTT
TRBJ2-5 | TRBV4-1 | TRBD2 | - | CASSPGTSGARWTQYF | TGCGCCAGCAGCCCGGGGACTAGCGGGGCCAGGTGGACCCAGTACTTC
TRBJ2-6 | TRBV15 | - | - | CATSRDLDANLGANVLTF | TGTGCCACCAGCAGAGATTTGGATGCCAACCTTGGGGCCAACGTCCTGACTTTC
TRBJ2-5 | TRBV15 | TRBD1 | - | CATSTLQGALEETQYF | TGTGCCACCAGCACCCTACAGGGGGCTCTGGAAGAGACCCAGTACTTC
TRBJ1-4 | TRBV7-2 | TRBD1 | - | CASSSDRAINEKLFF | TGTGCCAGCAGCAGCGACAGGGCTATTAATGAAAAACTGTTTTTT